The 2 T cell receptor beta chains below were found in one sample sequenced in a study of technical replicates of blood from a few donors. The data were produced by immunoSEQ multiplex PCR, yet TCRdb's version contains in-frame clones alone and is incomplete. The table shows tens of thousands of clones, with over 85% occurring only once. The specimen sequenced was T cells isolated from PBMCs. These TCRs come from a human donor in good health.

This clone is a singleton in its sample. This chain joins TRBV5-1 and TRBJ2-5; 8 nucleotides align to TRBD1. Germline CDR1 SGHRS, CDR2 YFSETQ. J gave up 1 base and V 3 bases, and 5 bases lay outside the gene matches. The CDR3 has 15 amino acids. In DNA, the CDR3 is TGCGCCAGCAGCTCCCGGGGACAGGTCCAAGAGACCCAGTACTTC. Protein product: CASSSRGQVQETQYF. Combining the CDR3 with reference TRBV5-1 and TRBJ2-5 gives the whole variable domain KAGVTQTPRYLIKTRGQQVTLSCSPISGHRSVSWYQQTPGQGLQFLFEYFSETQRNKGNFPGRFSGRQFSNSRSEMNVSTLELGDSALYLCASSSRGQVQETQYFGPGTRLLVL.

The chain combines TRBV2 with TRBJ2-7; TRBD1 might be the D (6 bases). Germline CDR1 reads SNHLY; CDR2 reads FYNNEI. This CDR3 is built from 14 residues. Trimming stripped 2 bases from V and 3 bases from J, with 11 bases between. The CDR3 DNA follows: TGTGCCAGCAGTGAACAGGGGCACCTCTACGAGCAGTACTTC. Residues: CASSEQGHLYEQYF.